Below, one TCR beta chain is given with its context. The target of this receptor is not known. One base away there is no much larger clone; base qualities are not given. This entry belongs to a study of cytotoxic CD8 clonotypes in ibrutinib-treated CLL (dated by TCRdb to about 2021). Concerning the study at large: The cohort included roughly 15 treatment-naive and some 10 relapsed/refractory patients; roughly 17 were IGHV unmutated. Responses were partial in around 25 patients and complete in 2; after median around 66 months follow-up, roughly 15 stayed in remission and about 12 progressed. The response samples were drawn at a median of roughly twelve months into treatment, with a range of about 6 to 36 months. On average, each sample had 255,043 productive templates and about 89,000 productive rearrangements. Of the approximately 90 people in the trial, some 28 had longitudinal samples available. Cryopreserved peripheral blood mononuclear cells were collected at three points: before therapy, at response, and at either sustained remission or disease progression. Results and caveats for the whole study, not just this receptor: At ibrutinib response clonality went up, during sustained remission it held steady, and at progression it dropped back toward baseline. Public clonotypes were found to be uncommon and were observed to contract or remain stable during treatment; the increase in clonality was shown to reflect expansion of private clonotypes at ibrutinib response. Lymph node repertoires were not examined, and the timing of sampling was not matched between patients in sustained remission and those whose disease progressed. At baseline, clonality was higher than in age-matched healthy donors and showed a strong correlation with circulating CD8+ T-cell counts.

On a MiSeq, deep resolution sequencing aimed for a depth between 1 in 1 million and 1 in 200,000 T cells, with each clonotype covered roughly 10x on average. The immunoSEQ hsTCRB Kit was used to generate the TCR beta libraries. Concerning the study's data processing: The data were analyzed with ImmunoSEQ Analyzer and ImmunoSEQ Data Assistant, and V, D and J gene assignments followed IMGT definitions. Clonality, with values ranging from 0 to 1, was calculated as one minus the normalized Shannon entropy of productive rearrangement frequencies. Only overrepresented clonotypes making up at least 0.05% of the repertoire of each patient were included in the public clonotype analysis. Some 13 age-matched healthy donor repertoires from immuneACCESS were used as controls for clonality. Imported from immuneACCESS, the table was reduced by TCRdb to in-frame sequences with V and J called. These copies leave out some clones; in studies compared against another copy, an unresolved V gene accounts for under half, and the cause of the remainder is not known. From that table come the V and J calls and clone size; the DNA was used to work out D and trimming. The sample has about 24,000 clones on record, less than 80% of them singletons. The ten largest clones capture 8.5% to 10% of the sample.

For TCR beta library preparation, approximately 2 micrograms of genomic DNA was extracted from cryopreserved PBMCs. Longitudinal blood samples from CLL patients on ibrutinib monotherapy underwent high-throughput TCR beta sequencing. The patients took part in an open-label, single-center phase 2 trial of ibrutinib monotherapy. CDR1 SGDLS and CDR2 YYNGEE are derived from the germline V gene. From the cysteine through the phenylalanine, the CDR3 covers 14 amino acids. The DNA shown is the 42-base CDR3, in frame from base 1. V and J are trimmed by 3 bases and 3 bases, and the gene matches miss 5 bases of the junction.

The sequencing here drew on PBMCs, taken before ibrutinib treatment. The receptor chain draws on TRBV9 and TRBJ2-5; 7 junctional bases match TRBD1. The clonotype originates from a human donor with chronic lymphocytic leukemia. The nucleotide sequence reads TGTGCCAGCAGCGCTGCGGACAGGAAAGAGACCCAGTACTTC. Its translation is CASSAADRKETQYF.